This T cell receptor (beta chain) was retrieved from a study of CD8+CD57+ T cells in acquired aplastic anemia. About the study: Sorted CD4+ and CD8+ cells yielded DNA averaging around 3.2 ug.

CDR3 and TCR beta VDJ profiling relied on a genomic DNA template. TCRdb re-analysed the reads in MiXCR, keeping a single row per CDR3 protein. The sample lists under 150,000 distinct CDR3 sequences; almost 40% were seen once. Patients included in sequencing had previously demonstrated CD8+CD57+ cell expansion by flow cytometry. The CDR3 spans 17 residues. Germline CDR1 reads MGHDK; CDR2 reads SYGVNS. Germline trimming cut 9 bases from V and 0 bases from J; bases unmatched to any gene: 10. The receptor's source is a human donor with aplastic anemia. The chain links TRBV25-1 to TRBJ2-2; 10 bases fit TRBD2. The material sequenced was sorted CD4+, CD8+, or CD8+CD57+ T cells (not recorded which) from PBMCs. CDR3 coding DNA: TGTGCCAGTAGCCTTAGCGGGGGGACTTCGAACACCGGGGAGCTGTTTTTT. Translating it yields CASSLSGGTSNTGELFF.